The rows below give T cell receptor beta chains drawn from one sample of a study of cytomegalovirus exposure and HLA in healthy donors. Repertoires were generated with immunoSEQ multiplex PCR, while TCRdb's copy carries only in-frame clones and drops some. The sample includes around 120,000 clones, approximately 72% of them seen just once. The specimen sequenced was PBMCs. The source of these receptors is a woman aged 45-60 years in good health and CMV-seropositive. The CDR3 runs from the conserved cysteine through the conserved F or W. Fields, in order: J gene, V gene, clone size, D gene, CDR3 DNA, CDR3 protein. The D gene is left open where the match is weak. Clone size appears in some rows only: once, few, many, or a class for an expanded clone.

>TRBJ2-7|TRBV5-1|few|TRBD1
TGCGCCAGCAGCTTGGGACAGGGGGAATTGGAGCAGTACTTC
CASSLGQGELEQYF
>TRBJ1-5|TRBV18|once|.
TGTGCCAGCTCACCAGGGGCGGACAATCAGCCCCAGCATTTT
CASSPGADNQPQHF
>TRBJ1-5|TRBV5-1|.|.
TGCGCCAGCAGCTCCCTCCCAGATCAGCCCCAGCATTTT
CASSSLPDQPQHF
>TRBJ2-1|TRBV5-1|.|.
TGCGCCAGCAGACGAGAGGGTGAGCAGTTCTTC
CASRREGEQFF
>TRBJ1-3|TRBV6-6|.|.
TGTGCCAGCAGTTATTCTGCCCGGGGGGCTGGAAACACCATATATTTT
CASSYSARGAGNTIYF
>TRBJ2-3|TRBV9|.|.
TGTGCCAGCAGCGTAACCGGGGACACAGATACGCAGTATTTT
CASSVTGDTDTQYF
>TRBJ1-1|TRBV12-5|.|TRBD1
TGTGCTAGTGGTTTGGGGACAGGGGTAGCTTTCTTT
CASGLGTGVAFF
>TRBJ2-1|TRBV7-6|.|TRBD2
TGTGCCAGCAGCCCATGGCCGGGACTAGCTGACAATGAGCAGTTCTTC
CASSPWPGLADNEQFF
>TRBJ2-2|TRBV11-3|.|.
TGTGCCAGCAGGGGGGGTCGGGGGGAGCTGTTTTTT
CASRGGRGELFF
>TRBJ2-1|TRBV5-6|.|TRBD2
TGTGCCAGCAGCTTCGGGGGGGGCTACAATGAGCAGTTCTTC
CASSFGGGYNEQFF
>TRBJ2-6|TRBV2|.|TRBD1
TGTGCCAGCGGGACAGGGGGTTCTGGGGCCAACGTCCTGACTTTC
CASGTGGSGANVLTF
>TRBJ2-7|TRBV5-4|.|TRBD1
TGTGCCAGCAGCAGGGATACAGGGGGCCGGTACGAGCAGTACTTC
CASSRDTGGRYEQYF
>TRBJ2-7|TRBV30|.|.
TGTGCCTGGACACAGGGAGTCATCTACGAGCAGTACTTC
CAWTQGVIYEQYF
>TRBJ2-7|TRBV2|.|TRBD2
TGTGCCAGCATTCCCCGGACTAGCGGGAGCGGCTACGAGCAGTACTTC
CASIPRTSGSGYEQYF
>TRBJ2-2|TRBV19|.|.
TGTGCCAGTAGTATTCGTCCAGGGTTGGCGGAATCCGGGGAGCTGTTTTTT
CASSIRPGLAESGELFF
>TRBJ2-5|TRBV7-3|.|TRBD2
TGTGCCAGCAGCCCAGGGGTGACTAGCGGGAGTGCGGAGACCCAGTACTTC
CASSPGVTSGSAETQYF
>TRBJ2-5|TRBV4-2|.|TRBD2
TGTGCCAGCAGCCAAGATTCCCTAGCGGTCCGGGAGACCCAGTACTTC
CASSQDSLAVRETQYF
>TRBJ1-3|TRBV4-1|.|.
TGCGCCAGCAGCCAAGGAGGGTTCGGAGTCTCTGGAAACACCATATATTTT
CASSQGGFGVSGNTIYF
>TRBJ1-1|TRBV9|.|TRBD1
TGTGCCAGCAGCCCTCGGACAGGGGGATTGAACACTGAAGCTTTCTTT
CASSPRTGGLNTEAFF
>TRBJ1-5|TRBV19|few|.
TGTGCCAGTAGCCCCCCCCGGAACACAGTCATCAATCAGCCCCAGCATTTT
CASSPPRNTVINQPQHF